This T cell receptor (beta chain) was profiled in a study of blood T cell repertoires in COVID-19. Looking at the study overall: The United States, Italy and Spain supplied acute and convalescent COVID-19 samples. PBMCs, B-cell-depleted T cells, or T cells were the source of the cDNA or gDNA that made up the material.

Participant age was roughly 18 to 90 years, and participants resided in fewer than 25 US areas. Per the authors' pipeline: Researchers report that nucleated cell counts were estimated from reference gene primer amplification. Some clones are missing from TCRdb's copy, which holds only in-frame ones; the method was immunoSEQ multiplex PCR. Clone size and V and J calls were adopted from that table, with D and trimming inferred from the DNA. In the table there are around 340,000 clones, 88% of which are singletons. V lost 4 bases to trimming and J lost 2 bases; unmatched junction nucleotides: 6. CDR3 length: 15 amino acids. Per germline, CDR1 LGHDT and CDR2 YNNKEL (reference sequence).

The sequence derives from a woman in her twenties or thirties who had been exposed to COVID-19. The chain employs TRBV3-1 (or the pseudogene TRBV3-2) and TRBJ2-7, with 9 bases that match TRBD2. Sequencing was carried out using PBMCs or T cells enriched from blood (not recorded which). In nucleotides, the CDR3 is TGTGCCAGCAGCCTCGGCGGGGGGGGCGCCTACGAGCAGTACTTC. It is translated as CASSLGGGGAYEQYF.